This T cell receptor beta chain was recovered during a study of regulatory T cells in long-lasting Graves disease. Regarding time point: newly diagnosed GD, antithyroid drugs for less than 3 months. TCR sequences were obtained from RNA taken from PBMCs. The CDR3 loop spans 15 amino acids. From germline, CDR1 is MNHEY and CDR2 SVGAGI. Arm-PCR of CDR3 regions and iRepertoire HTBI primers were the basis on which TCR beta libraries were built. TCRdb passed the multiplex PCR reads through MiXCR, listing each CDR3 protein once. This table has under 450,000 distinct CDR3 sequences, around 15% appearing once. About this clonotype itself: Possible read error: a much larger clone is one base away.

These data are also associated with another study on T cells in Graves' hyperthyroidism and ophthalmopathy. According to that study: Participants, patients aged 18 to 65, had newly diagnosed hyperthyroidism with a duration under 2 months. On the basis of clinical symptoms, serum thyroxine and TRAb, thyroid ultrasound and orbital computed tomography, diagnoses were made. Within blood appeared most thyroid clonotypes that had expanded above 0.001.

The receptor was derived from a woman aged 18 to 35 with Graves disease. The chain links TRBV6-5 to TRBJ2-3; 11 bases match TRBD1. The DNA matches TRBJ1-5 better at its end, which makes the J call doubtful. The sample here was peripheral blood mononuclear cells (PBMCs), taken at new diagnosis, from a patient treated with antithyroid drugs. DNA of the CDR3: TGTGCCAGCAGTTACTTCGGACAGGGGGCCAATACGCAGCATTTT. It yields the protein CASSYFGQGANTQHF.